This T cell receptor (beta chain) was found in a study of monozygotic twins with inflammatory bowel disease. Study-wide points: Repertoire similarity did not differ between concordant and discordant twins, perhaps due to limited power. Lower TCRbeta diversity (inverse Simpson) was seen in IBD patients than in healthy co-twins.

Blood samples, whole and unsorted for T cells, yielded the isolated total RNA. With regard to this clonotype: Its antigen is as yet unknown.

This CDR3 spans 14 amino acids. CDR1 and CDR2 from the germline V gene are SEHNR and FQNEAQ (reference sequence). A total RNA quantity of 3500 ng went into each TCR library. TCRdb processed the 5' RACE reads again and assigns one entry to each CDR3 protein, with no DNA. The sample spans approximately 380,000 distinct CDR3 sequences; the ten largest clones claim 2.5% to 3%. The TCR was taken from a human donor with ulcerative colitis or Crohn's disease, or a healthy co-twin of an affected twin (not recorded which). The chain carries TRBV7-9 and TRBJ2-1; TCRdb names TRBD2, which stays unverified in the absence of DNA. The sequenced material came from blood. The CDR3: CASSLRLGGNEQFF.